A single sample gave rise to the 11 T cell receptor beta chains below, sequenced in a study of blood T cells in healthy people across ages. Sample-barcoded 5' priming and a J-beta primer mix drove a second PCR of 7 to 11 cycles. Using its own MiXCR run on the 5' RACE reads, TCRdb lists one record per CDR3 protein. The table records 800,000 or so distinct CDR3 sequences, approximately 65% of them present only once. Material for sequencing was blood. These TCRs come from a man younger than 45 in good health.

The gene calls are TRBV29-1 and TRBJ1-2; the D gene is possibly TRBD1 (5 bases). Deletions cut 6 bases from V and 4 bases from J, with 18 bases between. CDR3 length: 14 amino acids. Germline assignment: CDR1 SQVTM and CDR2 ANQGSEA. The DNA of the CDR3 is TGCAGCGTCCCTCAGGTGCGGGGGTCCTATGGCTACACCTTC. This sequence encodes CSVPQVRGSYGYTF.

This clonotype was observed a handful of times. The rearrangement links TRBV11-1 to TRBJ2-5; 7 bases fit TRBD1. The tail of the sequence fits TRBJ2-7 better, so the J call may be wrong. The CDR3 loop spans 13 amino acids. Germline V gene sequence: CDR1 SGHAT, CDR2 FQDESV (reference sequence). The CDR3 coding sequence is TGTGCCAGCAGCTTAAGACAGGGCGACGAGCAGTACTTC. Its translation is CASSLRQGDEQYF.

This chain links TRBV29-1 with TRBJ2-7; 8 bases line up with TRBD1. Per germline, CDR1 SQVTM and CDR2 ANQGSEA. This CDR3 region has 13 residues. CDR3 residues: CSASDRARDEQYF. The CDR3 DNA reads TGCAGTGCCTCGGACAGGGCACGAGACGAGCAGTACTTC.

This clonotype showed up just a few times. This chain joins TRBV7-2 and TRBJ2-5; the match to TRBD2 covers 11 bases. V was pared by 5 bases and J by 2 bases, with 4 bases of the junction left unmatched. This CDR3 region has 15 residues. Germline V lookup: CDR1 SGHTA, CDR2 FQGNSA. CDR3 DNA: TGTGCCAGCAGCACTCGGACTAGCGGGCAAGAGACCCAGTACTTC. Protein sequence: CASSTRTSGQETQYF.

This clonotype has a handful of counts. The CDR3 coding sequence is TGTGCCAGCAGCCAAGAGGACGGTCCCTATGGCTACACCTTC. This gives the protein CASSQEDGPYGYTF. The V call is TRBV3-1, the J call TRBJ1-2; no definite D call. V was pared by 0 bases and J by 4 bases, with 9 bases between. The CDR3 loop spans 14 amino acids. Per the germline V gene, CDR1 is LGHDT and CDR2 is YNNKEL (reference sequence).

In nucleotides, the CDR3 is TGTGCCAGCAGCTTGTCGCTACAGTCCCACGAGCAGTACTTC. Amino acids: CASSLSLQSHEQYF. V and J are TRBV5-8 and TRBJ2-7; D gene uncertain. Trimming took off 1 base at V and 5 bases at J, with 13 bases between the two ends. CDR3 length: 14 amino acids. Germline V CDR1 and CDR2: SGHTS, YDEGEE. The variable domain in full, completed from reference TRBV5-8 and TRBJ2-7, reads EAGVTQSPTHLIKTRGQQATLRCSPISGHTSVYWYQQALGLGLQFLLWYDEGEERNRGNFPPRFSGRQFPNYSSELNVNALELEDSALYLCASSLSLQSHEQYFGPGTRLTVT.

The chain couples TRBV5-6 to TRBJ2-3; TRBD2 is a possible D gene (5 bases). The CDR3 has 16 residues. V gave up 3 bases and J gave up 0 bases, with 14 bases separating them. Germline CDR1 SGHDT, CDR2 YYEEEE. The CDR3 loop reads CASSYRLSESTDTQYF. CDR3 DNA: TGTGCCAGCAGCTACCGCCTTAGCGAAAGCACAGATACGCAGTATTTT.

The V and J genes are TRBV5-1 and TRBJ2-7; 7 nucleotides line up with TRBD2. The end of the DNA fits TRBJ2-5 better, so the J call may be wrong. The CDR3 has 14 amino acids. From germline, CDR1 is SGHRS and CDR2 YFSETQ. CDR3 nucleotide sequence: TGCGCCAGCAGCTTGCAGGCGCGGGGGGAGACCCAGTACTTC. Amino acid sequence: CASSLQARGETQYF.

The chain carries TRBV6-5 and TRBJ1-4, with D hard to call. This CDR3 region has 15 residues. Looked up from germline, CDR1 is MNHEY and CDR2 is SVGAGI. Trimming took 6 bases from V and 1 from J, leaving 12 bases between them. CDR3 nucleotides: TGTGCCAGCAGCAGCCTCGGGGTAACTAATGAAAAACTGTTTTTT. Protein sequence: CASSSLGVTNEKLFF.

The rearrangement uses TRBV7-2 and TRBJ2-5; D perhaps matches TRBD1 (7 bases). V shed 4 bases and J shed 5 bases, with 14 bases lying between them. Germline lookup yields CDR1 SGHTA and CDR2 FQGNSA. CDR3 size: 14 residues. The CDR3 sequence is CASSWRGRGETQYF. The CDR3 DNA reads TGTGCCAGCAGCTGGAGGGGGCGTGGTGAGACCCAGTACTTC. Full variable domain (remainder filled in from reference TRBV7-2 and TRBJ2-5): GAGVSQSPSNKVTEKGKDVELRCDPISGHTALYWYRQSLGQGLEFLIYFQGNSAPDKSGLPSDRFSAERTGGSVSTLTIQRTQQEDSAVYLCASSWRGRGETQYFGPGTRLLVL.

The CDR3: CASSLVGRGKSYEQYF. The CDR3 DNA is TGTGCCAGCAGCTTAGTTGGCAGGGGAAAATCCTACGAGCAGTACTTC. The genes are TRBV7-2 and TRBJ2-7; a weak D match, TRBD1 (6 bases). From germline, CDR1 is SGHTA and CDR2 FQGNSA. V dropped 1 base and J dropped 1 base, with 14 bases sitting between them. CDR3 size: 16 residues.